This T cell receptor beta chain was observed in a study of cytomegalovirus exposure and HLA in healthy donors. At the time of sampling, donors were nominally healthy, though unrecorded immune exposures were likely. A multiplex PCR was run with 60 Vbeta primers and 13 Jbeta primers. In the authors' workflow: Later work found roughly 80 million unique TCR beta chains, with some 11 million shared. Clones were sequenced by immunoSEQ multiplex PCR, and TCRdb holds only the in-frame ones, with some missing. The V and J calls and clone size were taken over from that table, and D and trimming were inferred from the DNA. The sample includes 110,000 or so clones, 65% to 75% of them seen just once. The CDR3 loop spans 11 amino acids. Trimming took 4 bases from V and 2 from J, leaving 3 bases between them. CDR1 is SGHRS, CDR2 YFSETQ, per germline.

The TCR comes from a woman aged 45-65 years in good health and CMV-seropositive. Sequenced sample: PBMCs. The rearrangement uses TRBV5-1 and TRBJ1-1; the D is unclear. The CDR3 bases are TGCGCCAGCAGCCAAAACACTGAAGCTTTCTTT. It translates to CASSQNTEAFF.